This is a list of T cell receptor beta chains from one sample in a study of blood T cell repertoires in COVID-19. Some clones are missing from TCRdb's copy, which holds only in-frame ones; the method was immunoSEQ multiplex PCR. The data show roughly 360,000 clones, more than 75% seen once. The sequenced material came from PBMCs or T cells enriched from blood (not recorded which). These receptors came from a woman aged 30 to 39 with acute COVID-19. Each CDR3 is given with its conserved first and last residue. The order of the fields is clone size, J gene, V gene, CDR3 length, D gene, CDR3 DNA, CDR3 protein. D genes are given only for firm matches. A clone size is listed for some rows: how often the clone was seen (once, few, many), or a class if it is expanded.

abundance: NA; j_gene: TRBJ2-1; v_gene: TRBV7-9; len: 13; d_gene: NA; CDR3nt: TGTGCCAGCAGCTTAGACACGTACAATGAGCAGTTCTTC; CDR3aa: CASSLDTYNEQFF
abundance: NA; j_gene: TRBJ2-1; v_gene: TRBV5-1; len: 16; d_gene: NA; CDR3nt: TGCGCCAGCAGCTTCTCGGAGCGGCTTTCCTACAATGAGCAGTTCTTC; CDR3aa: CASSFSERLSYNEQFF
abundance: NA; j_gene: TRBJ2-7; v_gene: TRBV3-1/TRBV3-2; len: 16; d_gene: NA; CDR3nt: TGTGCCAGCAGCCAAGCTCCTGCGGACAGATACTACGAGCAGTACTTC; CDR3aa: CASSQAPADRYYEQYF
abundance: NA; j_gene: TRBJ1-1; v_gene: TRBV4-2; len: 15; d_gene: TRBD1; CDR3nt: TGTGCCAGCAGCAGACAACCGGGACAGGGGTCTGAAGCTTTCTTT; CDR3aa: CASSRQPGQGSEAFF
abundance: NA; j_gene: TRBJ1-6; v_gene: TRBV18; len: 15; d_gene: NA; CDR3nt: TGTGCCAGCTCCCCAGCGGAGAAGGGGCGGTCACCCCTCCACTTT; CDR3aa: CASSPAEKGRSPLHF
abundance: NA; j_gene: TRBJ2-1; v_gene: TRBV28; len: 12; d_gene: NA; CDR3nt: TGTGCCAGCAGTTCGACAGACAATGAGCAGTTCTTC; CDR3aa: CASSSTDNEQFF
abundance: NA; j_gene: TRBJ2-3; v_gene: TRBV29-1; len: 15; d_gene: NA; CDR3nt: TGCAGCGTTGACGCGTCCTCGGGTAACCCAGATACGCAGTATTTT; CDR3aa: CSVDASSGNPDTQYF
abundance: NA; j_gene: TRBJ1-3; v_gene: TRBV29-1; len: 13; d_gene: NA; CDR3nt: TGCAGCGTTGGGCAGGAAGGATCAGGTACCATATATTTT; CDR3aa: CSVGQEGSGTIYF
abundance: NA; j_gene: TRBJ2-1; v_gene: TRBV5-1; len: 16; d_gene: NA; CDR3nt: TGCGCCAGCAGCTTGGGGCAGGGGACGATAGGCAATGAGCAGTTCTTC; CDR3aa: CASSLGQGTIGNEQFF
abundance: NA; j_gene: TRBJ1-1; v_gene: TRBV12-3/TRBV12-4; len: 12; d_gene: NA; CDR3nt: TGTGCCAGCAGACAGGCCTACACTGAAGCTTTCTTT; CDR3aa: CASRQAYTEAFF
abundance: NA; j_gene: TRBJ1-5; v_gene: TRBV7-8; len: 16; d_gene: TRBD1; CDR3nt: TGTGCCAGCAGCTTGTCCGGGACAGACTTCGTCCGGCCCCAGCATTTT; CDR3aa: CASSLSGTDFVRPQHF
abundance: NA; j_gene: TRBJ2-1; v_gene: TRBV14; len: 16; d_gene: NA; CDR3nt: TGTGCCAGCAGCCAAGAGAGGACACATAACCAAGATGAGCAGTTCTTC; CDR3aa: CASSQERTHNQDEQFF
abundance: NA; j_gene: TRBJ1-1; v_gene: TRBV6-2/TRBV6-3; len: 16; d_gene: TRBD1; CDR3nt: TGTGCCAGCAGTTACCCCAAGGGGGGGCAGGGGGCCGAAGCTTTCTTT; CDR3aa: CASSYPKGGQGAEAFF
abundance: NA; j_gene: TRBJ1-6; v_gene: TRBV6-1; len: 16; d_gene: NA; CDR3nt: TGTGCCAGCAGTGAAGTTCGTCCGGGAGGGGGTTCACCCCTCCACTTT; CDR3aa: CASSEVRPGGGSPLHF
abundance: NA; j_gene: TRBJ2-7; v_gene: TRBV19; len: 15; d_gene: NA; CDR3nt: TGTGCCAGTAGTTTCGACGGGTTAAGCTCCTACGAGCAGTACTTC; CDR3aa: CASSFDGLSSYEQYF
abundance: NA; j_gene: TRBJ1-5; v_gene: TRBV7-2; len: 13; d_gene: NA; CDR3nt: TGTGCCAGCAGCTTAAGGACAGACCAGCCCCAGCATTTT; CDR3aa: CASSLRTDQPQHF
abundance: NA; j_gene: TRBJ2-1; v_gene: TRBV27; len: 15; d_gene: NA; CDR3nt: TGTGCCAGCAGTTTAATGTCTCCAGGTCGGAATGAGCAGTTCTTC; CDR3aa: CASSLMSPGRNEQFF
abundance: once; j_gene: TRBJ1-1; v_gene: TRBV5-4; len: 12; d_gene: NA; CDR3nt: TGTGCCAGCAGCTTAGCAAACACTGAAGCTTTCTTT; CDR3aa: CASSLANTEAFF
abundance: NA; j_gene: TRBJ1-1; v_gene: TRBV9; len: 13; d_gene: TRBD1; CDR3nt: TGTGCCAGCAGCGCAGGGGGATACACTGAAGCTTTCTTT; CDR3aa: CASSAGGYTEAFF
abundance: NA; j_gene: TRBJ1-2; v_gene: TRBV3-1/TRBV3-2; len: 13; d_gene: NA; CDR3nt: TGTGCCAGCAGCCAAGAAGGGGTGCGAGGCTACACCTTC; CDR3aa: CASSQEGVRGYTF
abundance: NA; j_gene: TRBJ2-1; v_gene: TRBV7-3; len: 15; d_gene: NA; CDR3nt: TGTGCCAGCAGCTTGGGGCCTGGCTCCTACAATGAGCAGTTCTTC; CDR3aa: CASSLGPGSYNEQFF
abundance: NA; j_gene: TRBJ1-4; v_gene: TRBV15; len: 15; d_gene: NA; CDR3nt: TGTGCCACCAGCAGTCCCCGACAAATAAATGAAAAACTGTTTTTT; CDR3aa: CATSSPRQINEKLFF
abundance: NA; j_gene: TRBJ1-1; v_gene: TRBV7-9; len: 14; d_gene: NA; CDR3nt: TGTGCCAGCAGCCCCAGAAGACTTAACACTGAAGCTTTCTTT; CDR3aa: CASSPRRLNTEAFF
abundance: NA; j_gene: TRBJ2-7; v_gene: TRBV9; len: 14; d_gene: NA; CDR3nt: TGTGCCAGCAGCGTATCCCCCGCCCCCGAGGAGCAGTACTTC; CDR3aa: CASSVSPAPEEQYF
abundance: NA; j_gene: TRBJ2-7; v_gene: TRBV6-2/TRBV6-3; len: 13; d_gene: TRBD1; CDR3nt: TGTGCCAGCAGTGCCGACAGGGTTGGAGAGCAGTACTTC; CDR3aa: CASSADRVGEQYF
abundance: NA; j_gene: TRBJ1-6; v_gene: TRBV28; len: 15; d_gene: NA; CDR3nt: TGTGCCAGCAGTTCCCAGAGGGCGGGTAATTCACCCCTCCACTTT; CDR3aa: CASSSQRAGNSPLHF